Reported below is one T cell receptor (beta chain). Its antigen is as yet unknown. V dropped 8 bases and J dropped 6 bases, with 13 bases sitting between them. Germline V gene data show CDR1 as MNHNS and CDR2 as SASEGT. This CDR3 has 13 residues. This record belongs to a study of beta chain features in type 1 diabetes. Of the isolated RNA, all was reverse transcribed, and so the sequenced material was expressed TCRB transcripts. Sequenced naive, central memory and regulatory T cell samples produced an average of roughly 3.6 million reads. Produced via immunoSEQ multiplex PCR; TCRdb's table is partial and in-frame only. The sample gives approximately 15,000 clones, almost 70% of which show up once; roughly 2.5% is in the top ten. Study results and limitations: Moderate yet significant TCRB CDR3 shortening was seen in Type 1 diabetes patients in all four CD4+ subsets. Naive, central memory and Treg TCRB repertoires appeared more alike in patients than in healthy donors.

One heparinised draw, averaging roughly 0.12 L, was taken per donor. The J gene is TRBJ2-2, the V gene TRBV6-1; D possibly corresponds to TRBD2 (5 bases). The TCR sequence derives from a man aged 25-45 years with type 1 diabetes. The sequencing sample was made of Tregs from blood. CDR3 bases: TGTGCCAGCGGAGGCGGGCAAGCCGGGGAGCTGTTTTTT. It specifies CASGGGQAGELFF.